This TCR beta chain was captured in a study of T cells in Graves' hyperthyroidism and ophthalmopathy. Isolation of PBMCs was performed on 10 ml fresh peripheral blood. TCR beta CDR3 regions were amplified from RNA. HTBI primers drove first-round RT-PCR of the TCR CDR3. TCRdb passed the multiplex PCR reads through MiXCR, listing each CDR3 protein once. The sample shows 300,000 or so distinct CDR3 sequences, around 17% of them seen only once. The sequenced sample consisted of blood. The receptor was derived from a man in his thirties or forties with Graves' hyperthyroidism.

As DNA, the CDR3 is TGTGCCAGCAGCCGCGTACTAGCGGGAGATGCCGGGGAGCTGTTTTTT. Translated: CASSRVLAGDAGELFF. The rearrangement links TRBV11-1 to TRBJ2-2, with TRBD2 matching 11 bases. Germline V gene sequence: CDR1 SGHAT, CDR2 FQDESV (reference sequence). J was trimmed by 6 bases and V by 5 bases; bases with no gene match: 8. The CDR3 runs 16 residues.